The 2 T cell receptor beta chains below come from one sample, sequenced in a study of blood T cell repertoires in COVID-19. TCRdb keeps only in-frame clones here, not all; method: immunoSEQ multiplex PCR. Found here are roughly 240,000 clones, roughly 88% of them singletons; the top ten hold approximately 2%. Sequenced material: peripheral blood. These receptors were collected from a man aged 35-49 years who had recovered from COVID-19.

This chain links TRBV19 with TRBJ2-1; TRBD1 matches at 9 bases. Trimming cost V 4 bases and J 8 bases; bases outside gene matches: 12. Germline values: CDR1 LNHDA, CDR2 SQIVND (reference sequence). This CDR3 comprises 16 residues. CDR3 DNA: TGTGCCAGTAGTAACCGCCGGACAGGGGAGGCGGATGAGCAGTTCTTC. Protein product: CASSNRRTGEADEQFF.

This clone is a singleton in its sample. The chain is built from TRBV6-2 or TRBV6-3 and TRBJ2-5, with D perhaps TRBD1 (7 bases). The CDR3 spans 12 residues. CDR1 MNHEY and CDR2 SVGEGT come from the germline V gene. V lost 4 bases, J lost 9 bases, and 12 bases lay in between. The CDR3 here is CASSSTRGAQYF. CDR3 nucleotides: TGTGCCAGCAGTTCCACCAGGGGGGCCCAGTACTTC.